The entry below gives a single T cell receptor beta chain sequence along with its context. Time point defined: peripheral blood 6 weeks after treatment start. The source of the sample is a study of PD-L1 blockade in urothelial cancer. Overall study context: Patients previously received 0 to 3 chemotherapy regimens. Reported median T cell count for blood samples was more than 140,000. Blood analysis occurred 3 weeks (second dose) and 6 weeks after treatment start.

PCRs were each spiked with synthetic TCR analog templates. Generated by immunoSEQ multiplex PCR, the TCRdb table keeps only in-frame clones and is missing some. The sample gives around 49,000 clones, approximately 78% of which show up once; roughly an eighth is in the top ten. This CDR3 spans 13 amino acids. V shed 6 bases, J shed 7 bases, and the junction held 6 bases outside the gene matches. Germline CDR1 reads MDHEN; CDR2 reads SYDVKM. The chain employs TRBV28 and TRBJ1-2; the match to TRBD1 covers 9 bases. The clonotype was recovered from a man aged 55 to 69 with urothelial cancer. Sequenced here: PBMCs, sampled around atezolizumab (anti-PD-L1) treatment. The CDR3 region has the DNA TGTGCCAGCAGATCCGGGACAGGGCTTGGCTACACCTTC. Its protein product is CASRSGTGLGYTF.